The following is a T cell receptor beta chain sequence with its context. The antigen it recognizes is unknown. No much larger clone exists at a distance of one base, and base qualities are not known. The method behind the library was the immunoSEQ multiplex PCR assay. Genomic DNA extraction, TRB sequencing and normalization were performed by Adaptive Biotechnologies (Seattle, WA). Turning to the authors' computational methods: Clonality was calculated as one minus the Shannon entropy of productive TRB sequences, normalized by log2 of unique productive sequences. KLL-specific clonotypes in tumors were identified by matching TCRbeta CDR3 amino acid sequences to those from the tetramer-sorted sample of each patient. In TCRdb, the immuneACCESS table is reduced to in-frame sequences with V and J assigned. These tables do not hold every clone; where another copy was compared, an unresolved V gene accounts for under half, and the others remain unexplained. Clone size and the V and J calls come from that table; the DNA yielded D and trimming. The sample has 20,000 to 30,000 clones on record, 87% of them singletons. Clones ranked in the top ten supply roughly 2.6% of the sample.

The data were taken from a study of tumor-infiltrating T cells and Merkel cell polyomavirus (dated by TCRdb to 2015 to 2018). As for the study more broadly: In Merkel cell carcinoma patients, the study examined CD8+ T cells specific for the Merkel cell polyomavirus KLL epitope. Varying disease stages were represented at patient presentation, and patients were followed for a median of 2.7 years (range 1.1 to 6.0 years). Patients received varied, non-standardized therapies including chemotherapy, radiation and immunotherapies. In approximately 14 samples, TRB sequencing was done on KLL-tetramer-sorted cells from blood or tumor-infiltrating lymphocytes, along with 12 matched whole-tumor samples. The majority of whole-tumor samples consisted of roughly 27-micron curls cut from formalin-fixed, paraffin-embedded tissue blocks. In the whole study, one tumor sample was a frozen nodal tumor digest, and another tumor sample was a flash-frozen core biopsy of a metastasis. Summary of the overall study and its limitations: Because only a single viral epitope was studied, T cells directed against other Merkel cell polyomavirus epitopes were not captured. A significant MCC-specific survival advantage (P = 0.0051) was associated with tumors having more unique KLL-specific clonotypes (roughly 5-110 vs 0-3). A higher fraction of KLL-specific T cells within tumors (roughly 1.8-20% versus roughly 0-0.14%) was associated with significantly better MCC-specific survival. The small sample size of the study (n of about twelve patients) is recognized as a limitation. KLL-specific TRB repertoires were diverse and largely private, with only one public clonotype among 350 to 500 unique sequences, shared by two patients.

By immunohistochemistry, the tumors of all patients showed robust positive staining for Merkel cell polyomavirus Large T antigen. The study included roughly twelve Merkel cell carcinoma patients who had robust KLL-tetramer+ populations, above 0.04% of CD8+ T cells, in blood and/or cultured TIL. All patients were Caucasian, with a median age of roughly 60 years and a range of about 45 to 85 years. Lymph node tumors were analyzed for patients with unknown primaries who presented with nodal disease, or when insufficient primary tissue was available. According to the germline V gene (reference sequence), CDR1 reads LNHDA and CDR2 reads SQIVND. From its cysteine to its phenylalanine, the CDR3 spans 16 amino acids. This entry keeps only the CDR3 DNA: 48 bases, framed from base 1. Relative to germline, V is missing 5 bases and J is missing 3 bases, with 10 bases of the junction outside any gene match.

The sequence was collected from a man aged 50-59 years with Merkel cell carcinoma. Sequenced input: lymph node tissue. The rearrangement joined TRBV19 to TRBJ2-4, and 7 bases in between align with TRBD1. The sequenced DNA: TGTGCCAGTAGTCCCCGGACAGGCTCCGGCAAAAACATTCAGTACTTC. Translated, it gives CASSPRTGSGKNIQYF.